The entry below describes one TCR beta chain. The target antigen is unknown. This entry is derived from a study of T cell responses to AZD1222 COVID-19 vaccine. The study's findings and limits: Seropositive status at baseline applied to only five or six AZD1222 recipients. Spike regions recognized by vaccine-associated CD4 TCRs spanned the protein, led by 160-218 and 743-854. Among the donors, most were white British and more were female, and clonal diversity was possibly underestimated.

Profiled with immunoSEQ multiplex PCR; TCRdb holds only in-frame clones, not every one. The sample holds about 80,000 clones; roughly 90% are singletons and the top ten take roughly 23%. The CDR3 covers 14 residues. V lost 0 bases to trimming and J lost 7 bases, with 13 bases between them. Germline CDR1 and CDR2: SGHRS and YFSETQ. The sequenced sample was peripheral blood, obtained on day 0 of AZD1222 vaccination. The chain combines TRBV5-1 with TRBJ1-1, with TRBD1 as a possible D gene (6 bases). This sequence originates from an adult in good health. CDR3 bases: TGCGCCAGCAGCTTGGGTCAGGGGCGTCGTGAAGCTTTCTTT. This translates into CASSLGQGRREAFF.